Listed below are T cell receptor beta chains from one sample, sequenced in a study of T cell responses to AZD1222 COVID-19 vaccine. Libraries were prepared by immunoSEQ multiplex PCR; TCRdb keeps only in-frame clonotypes and omits some of them. The table has some 150,000 clones, 88% seen once. The material was peripheral blood, obtained 28 days after the second AZD1222 dose. Receptors originate from an adult who received the AZD1222 COVID-19 vaccine. Both conserved end residues are part of each CDR3. D genes are given only for firm matches. Size is omitted from some rows. Given values are once, few, many or a class for expanded clones.

v_call: TRBV19
d_call: TRBD1
j_call: TRBJ2-7
clone_size: NA
cdr3_nt: TGTGCCAGTAGCCGGACAGGGGACGGGTACGAGCAGTACTTC
cdr3_aa: CASSRTGDGYEQYF

v_call: TRBV7-6
d_call: TRBD2
j_call: TRBJ2-1
clone_size: NA
cdr3_nt: TGTGCCAGCAGCTTGGGCTTTGCGGGAGGTGAGCAGTTCTTC
cdr3_aa: CASSLGFAGGEQFF

v_call: TRBV3-1/TRBV3-2
d_call: NA
j_call: TRBJ1-5
clone_size: NA
cdr3_nt: TGTGCCAGCAGCCAAGATCCAATTCTGTTATTATGTAGCAATCAGCCCCAGCATTTT
cdr3_aa: CASSQDPILLLCSNQPQHF

v_call: TRBV11-2
d_call: NA
j_call: TRBJ1-1
clone_size: NA
cdr3_nt: TGTGCCAGCAGCCGTCCCAAGTACACTGAAGCTTTCTTT
cdr3_aa: CASSRPKYTEAFF

v_call: TRBV7-8
d_call: TRBD2
j_call: TRBJ2-5
clone_size: NA
cdr3_nt: TGTGCCAGCAGCTTAATCGGGAGGCCTGAGACCCAGTACTTC
cdr3_aa: CASSLIGRPETQYF

v_call: TRBV5-4
d_call: TRBD2
j_call: TRBJ2-2
clone_size: NA
cdr3_nt: TGTGCCAGCAGCTCGGGACTAGAAGCGGTAGAATGGGGGGAGCTGTTTTTT
cdr3_aa: CASSSGLEAVEWGELFF

v_call: TRBV6-5
d_call: TRBD1
j_call: TRBJ2-7
clone_size: NA
cdr3_nt: TGTGCCAGCAGTTACGGGACAGAGCCCTACGAGCAGTACTTC
cdr3_aa: CASSYGTEPYEQYF

v_call: TRBV6-2/TRBV6-3
d_call: NA
j_call: TRBJ1-2
clone_size: NA
cdr3_nt: TGTGCCAGCAGTCCCGACAGTGTTAAGAATGGCTACACCTTC
cdr3_aa: CASSPDSVKNGYTF

v_call: TRBV6-1
d_call: NA
j_call: TRBJ1-2
clone_size: NA
cdr3_nt: TGTGCCAGCAGTGAAGTGGCAGCCCTTGATGGCTACACCTTC
cdr3_aa: CASSEVAALDGYTF

v_call: TRBV21-1
d_call: NA
j_call: TRBJ2-7
clone_size: NA
cdr3_nt: TGTGCCAGCAGCTCCCGACTGGGGCGGAGAAACGAGCAGTACTTC
cdr3_aa: CASSSRLGRRNEQYF

v_call: TRBV11-2
d_call: NA
j_call: TRBJ2-5
clone_size: NA
cdr3_nt: TGTGCCAGCAGCTTTGGCAGGGGGGACCAAGAGACCCAGTACTTC
cdr3_aa: CASSFGRGDQETQYF

v_call: TRBV5-1
d_call: TRBD2
j_call: TRBJ2-5
clone_size: NA
cdr3_nt: TGCGCCAGCAGGCAAGGGACTAGCCGTCAAGAGACCCAGTACTTC
cdr3_aa: CASRQGTSRQETQYF

v_call: TRBV28
d_call: TRBD2
j_call: TRBJ2-1
clone_size: NA
cdr3_nt: TGTGCCAGCAGTATACTTAGCGGGGGGGCCCGGGATGAGCAGTTCTTC
cdr3_aa: CASSILSGGARDEQFF

v_call: TRBV5-4
d_call: NA
j_call: TRBJ2-5
clone_size: once
cdr3_nt: TGTGCCAGCAGCTACGGTGAGACCCAGTACTTC
cdr3_aa: CASSYGETQYF

v_call: TRBV28
d_call: NA
j_call: TRBJ1-2
clone_size: few
cdr3_nt: TGTGCCAGCAGTCCGCGTAGCTATGGCTACACCTTC
cdr3_aa: CASSPRSYGYTF

v_call: TRBV9
d_call: TRBD2
j_call: TRBJ2-7
clone_size: NA
cdr3_nt: TGTGCCAGCAGCGTAGATGGGACTAGCTCCCACGAGCAGTACTTC
cdr3_aa: CASSVDGTSSHEQYF

v_call: TRBV6-1
d_call: NA
j_call: TRBJ2-4
clone_size: NA
cdr3_nt: TGTGCCAGCAGTGAAGGGGGTCTGGGGAAAAACATTCAGTACTTC
cdr3_aa: CASSEGGLGKNIQYF

v_call: TRBV9
d_call: NA
j_call: TRBJ2-3
clone_size: NA
cdr3_nt: TGTGCCAGCAGCCCCCAGCTAGATGAGTATACGCAGTATTTT
cdr3_aa: CASSPQLDEYTQYF

v_call: TRBV20-1
d_call: NA
j_call: TRBJ2-7
clone_size: NA
cdr3_nt: TGCAGTGCCAGTCCCGGGGCCCACCTCTCCTACGAGCAGTACTTC
cdr3_aa: CSASPGAHLSYEQYF

v_call: TRBV2
d_call: TRBD2
j_call: TRBJ2-5
clone_size: once
cdr3_nt: TGTGCCAGCAGTGCGGGGGGGCCGCCCCGTGACTTC
cdr3_aa: CASSAGGPPRDF

v_call: TRBV5-1
d_call: NA
j_call: TRBJ1-5
clone_size: NA
cdr3_nt: TGCGCCAGCAGCCTCAGTGGGGGCCAGCCCCAGCATTTT
cdr3_aa: CASSLSGGQPQHF

v_call: TRBV2
d_call: NA
j_call: TRBJ2-7
clone_size: NA
cdr3_nt: TGTGCCAGCAGTGACTTACAGGGTAGGGCCTACGAGCAGTACTTC
cdr3_aa: CASSDLQGRAYEQYF

v_call: TRBV9
d_call: TRBD1
j_call: TRBJ1-4
clone_size: NA
cdr3_nt: TGTGCCAGCAGCGTAGGCAGGGGGGCTCAGAATGAAAAACTGTTTTTT
cdr3_aa: CASSVGRGAQNEKLFF

v_call: TRBV19
d_call: TRBD1
j_call: TRBJ1-1
clone_size: NA
cdr3_nt: TGTGCCAGTAGTACGGGACAGTGGGGCACTGAAGCTTTCTTT
cdr3_aa: CASSTGQWGTEAFF

v_call: TRBV10-3
d_call: TRBD1
j_call: TRBJ1-2
clone_size: NA
cdr3_nt: TGTGCCATCAGTGAGCCACCACAGGGGGAGAGTGGCTACACCTTC
cdr3_aa: CAISEPPQGESGYTF

v_call: TRBV10-3
d_call: NA
j_call: TRBJ2-2
clone_size: NA
cdr3_nt: TGTGCCATCTTTCGGGAAGGGGTTGGCGGGGAGCTGTTTTTT
cdr3_aa: CAIFREGVGGELFF

v_call: TRBV5-1
d_call: TRBD1
j_call: TRBJ1-2
clone_size: once
cdr3_nt: TGCGCCAGCAGCTTACCGACCGGACAGGGACATGGCTACACCTTC
cdr3_aa: CASSLPTGQGHGYTF

v_call: TRBV11-2
d_call: NA
j_call: TRBJ1-1
clone_size: NA
cdr3_nt: TGTGCCAGCAGTTACCAGTCGTCCACTGAAGCTTTCTTT
cdr3_aa: CASSYQSSTEAFF

v_call: TRBV4-1
d_call: NA
j_call: TRBJ1-3
clone_size: NA
cdr3_nt: TGCGCCAGCAGCCAAGTAGGATCTGGAAACACCATATATTTT
cdr3_aa: CASSQVGSGNTIYF

v_call: TRBV7-9
d_call: TRBD1
j_call: TRBJ2-7
clone_size: NA
cdr3_nt: TGTGCCAGCAGCACGAGGGACAGGTACGAGCAGTACTTC
cdr3_aa: CASSTRDRYEQYF

v_call: TRBV20-1
d_call: NA
j_call: TRBJ1-3
clone_size: once
cdr3_nt: TGCAGTGCTAGTCCCCCCACCACGGCTGGAAACACCATATATTTT
cdr3_aa: CSASPPTTAGNTIYF

v_call: TRBV19
d_call: NA
j_call: TRBJ1-2
clone_size: NA
cdr3_nt: TGTGCCAGTAATTCCGGCGACGCTCCCGGCTACACCTTC
cdr3_aa: CASNSGDAPGYTF

v_call: TRBV18
d_call: TRBD1
j_call: TRBJ1-2
clone_size: NA
cdr3_nt: TGTGCCAGCTCATCAGGGACAGGGGAGTATGGCTACACCTTC
cdr3_aa: CASSSGTGEYGYTF

v_call: TRBV5-1
d_call: TRBD1
j_call: TRBJ1-4
clone_size: NA
cdr3_nt: TGCGCCAGCAGCCCATTCCCGGGACAGACAAATGAAAAACTGTTTTTT
cdr3_aa: CASSPFPGQTNEKLFF

v_call: TRBV2
d_call: NA
j_call: TRBJ2-7
clone_size: NA
cdr3_nt: TGTGCCAGCAGCGGGGTTTACGAGCAGTACTTC
cdr3_aa: CASSGVYEQYF

v_call: TRBV14
d_call: NA
j_call: TRBJ2-7
clone_size: NA
cdr3_nt: TGTGCCAGCAGCCACCACAAGGGGAGGTCCTACGAGCAGTACTTC
cdr3_aa: CASSHHKGRSYEQYF

v_call: TRBV27
d_call: NA
j_call: TRBJ1-1
clone_size: NA
cdr3_nt: TGTGCCAGCAGTACCGGGAAGAACACTGAAGCTTTCTTT
cdr3_aa: CASSTGKNTEAFF

v_call: TRBV5-1
d_call: TRBD1
j_call: TRBJ2-2
clone_size: NA
cdr3_nt: TGCGCCAGCAGCACCGGACAGGCGAACACCGGGGAGCTGTTTTTT
cdr3_aa: CASSTGQANTGELFF

v_call: TRBV2
d_call: NA
j_call: TRBJ2-2
clone_size: NA
cdr3_nt: TGTGCCAGCAGTGAATACAGGGAGGCGAACACCGGGGAGCTGTTTTTT
cdr3_aa: CASSEYREANTGELFF

v_call: TRBV5-1
d_call: NA
j_call: TRBJ1-1
clone_size: NA
cdr3_nt: TGCGCCAGCAGCCAAGGGACCCGTAGCACTGAAGCTTTCTTT
cdr3_aa: CASSQGTRSTEAFF

v_call: TRBV3-1/TRBV3-2
d_call: TRBD2
j_call: TRBJ2-3
clone_size: NA
cdr3_nt: TGTGCCAGCAGCCAAGTTGCTAGCGGGGGGGCTAGCACAGATACGCAGTATTTT
cdr3_aa: CASSQVASGGASTDTQYF

v_call: TRBV30
d_call: TRBD1
j_call: TRBJ1-1
clone_size: NA
cdr3_nt: TGTGCCTGGAGTACTAACAGGGGGCTGGGTGGGACTGAAGCTTTCTTT
cdr3_aa: CAWSTNRGLGGTEAFF

v_call: TRBV7-2
d_call: TRBD1
j_call: TRBJ1-4
clone_size: NA
cdr3_nt: TGTGCCAGCAGCTCCCGACAGGGAGTGAACGAAAAACTGTTTTTT
cdr3_aa: CASSSRQGVNEKLFF

v_call: TRBV27
d_call: NA
j_call: TRBJ1-6
clone_size: NA
cdr3_nt: TGTGCCAGCAGTCCGGTTCAAGAGGGGTCACCCCTCCACTTT
cdr3_aa: CASSPVQEGSPLHF

v_call: TRBV4-2
d_call: TRBD2
j_call: TRBJ2-5
clone_size: NA
cdr3_nt: TGTGCCAGCAGCCAAGAGCGGGGGGGCCAAGAGACCCAGTACTTC
cdr3_aa: CASSQERGGQETQYF

v_call: TRBV7-2
d_call: NA
j_call: TRBJ2-7
clone_size: NA
cdr3_nt: TGTGCCAGCAGCTTAGATGGGGGGGGGCTACCACCCTACGAGCAGTACTTC
cdr3_aa: CASSLDGGGLPPYEQYF

v_call: TRBV4-3
d_call: NA
j_call: TRBJ1-3
clone_size: once
cdr3_nt: TGCGCCAGCAGCCAAGATGGGGGGGGAAACACCATATATTTT
cdr3_aa: CASSQDGGGNTIYF

v_call: TRBV30
d_call: NA
j_call: TRBJ2-2
clone_size: NA
cdr3_nt: TGTGCCTGGACTGCACAGGTCACCGGGGAGCTGTTTTTT
cdr3_aa: CAWTAQVTGELFF

v_call: TRBV11-2
d_call: TRBD2
j_call: TRBJ2-7
clone_size: NA
cdr3_nt: TGTGCCACCCGAGCGGGAAAATCCTACGAGCAGTACTTC
cdr3_aa: CATRAGKSYEQYF

v_call: TRBV4-2
d_call: TRBD2
j_call: TRBJ2-3
clone_size: NA
cdr3_nt: TGTGCCAGCAGCCAAAGGGAGGGCTCAGATACGCAGTATTTT
cdr3_aa: CASSQREGSDTQYF

v_call: TRBV10-3
d_call: NA
j_call: TRBJ1-1
clone_size: NA
cdr3_nt: TGTGCCATCAGTGACAGACCGAACACTGAAGCTTTCTTT
cdr3_aa: CAISDRPNTEAFF